This paragraph reports one T cell receptor beta chain. Its antigen is undetermined. Primers used in a second PCR of about 6 to 11 cycles were a sample-barcoded 5' primer and a J-beta primer mix. TCRdb redid the calling of the 5' RACE reads with MiXCR, one entry per CDR3 protein. The data contain around 800,000 distinct CDR3 sequences, 53% of them singletons. Extractions gave at least 5 micrograms of total RNA per sample. The sample belongs to a study of blood T cells in healthy people across ages. Study-wide context: For every two T cells, template switching captured about one barcoded beta molecule.

Findings of the study overall: The diversity estimates, figures obtained from one million T cells, were considered underestimates.

The TCR originated in a man at least 80 years old in good health. Specimen: blood.

The CDR3, as DNA: TGTGCCAGCAGCGCGGGGGGGATCTATGGCTACACCTTC. Amino acids: CASSAGGIYGYTF. This chain joins TRBV9 and TRBJ1-2; D is perhaps TRBD1 (5 bases). The CDR3 totals 13 residues. Germline V CDR1 and CDR2: SGDLS, YYNGEE. Trimming cost V 3 bases and J 4 bases, with 10 bases left between them.